This T cell receptor beta chain was captured by sequencing in a study of blood T cell repertoires in COVID-19 (dated by TCRdb to about 2020). A note on the overall study: Samples covering the acute and convalescent phases of COVID-19 were provided by collaborators in the United States, Italy and Spain. The dataset comprised deeply sampled blood TCRbeta repertoires from subjects exposed to, actively infected with, or recovered from COVID-19. The samples were drawn from the first 160 participants of the ongoing ImmuneRACE study and from some 1,300 subjects provided by 6 global collaborators. Sample metadata almost always included a de-identified subject ID, COVID-19 status, age in years and sex. Where available, HLA class I and class II types were taken from metadata supplied by the sample provider and were not determined by assay-based typing. The repertoires were released in a freely available public database meant as a resource for research on the immune response to SARS-CoV-2. The prospective study material was composed of cDNA or gDNA derived from T cells, B-cell-depleted T cells, or PBMCs.

The immunoSEQ Assay, a bias-controlled multiplex PCR, was used to amplify TCRbeta CDR3 regions from genomic DNA. The study's own analysis went as follows. Within the assay, amplification of reference gene primers was used to estimate how many nucleated cells each sample contained. To quantify the absolute abundance of each unique TCRbeta CDR3 rearrangement, sequence reads were collapsed and filtered. Productive Simpson clonality was computed per sample as the square root of Simpson's diversity index over productive rearrangements. The source is immuneACCESS, and TCRdb retained only in-frame sequences with V and J called. Part of the clones is not carried over; for the studies checked, unresolved V genes explain less than half of this, and the remainder is unexplained. The V and J calls and clone size were taken over from that table, and D and trimming were inferred from the DNA. For this sample the table gives roughly 300,000 clones, of which 86% were detected only once. The ten largest account for about 4% of the sample.

Findings and caveats that apply to the study as a whole: The quantity of clinical and demographic metadata differed by source and by participant and was supplied without curation.

For this clone: Its target antigen remains unknown. No base quality values were provided; no much bigger clone lies one nucleotide off.

Participants in the prospective study were enrolled through a virtual design, were aged about 18 to 89 years, and lived in roughly 25 United States geographic areas. To assign participants to cohorts, the prospective study relied on clinical history that participants themselves reported in a screening survey and a study questionnaire. ImmuneRACE Cohort 3 recovered participants were defined by two consecutive negative NP/OP PCR tests, healthcare professional clearance, or symptom resolution. Mobile phlebotomists in the prospective study collected whole blood, serum and a nasopharyngeal or oropharyngeal swab from every participant. Additional blood draws and questionnaires over an approximately 2-month period could optionally be provided by prospective study participants. Blood samples from the prospective study were shipped frozen or at room temperature prior to DNA extraction. The junction shows trimming of 4 bases on V and 8 bases on J, and the gene matches do not reach 7 bases of it. CDR1 is given as LGHDT and CDR2 as YNNKEL, both from the germline V gene (reference sequence). From the cysteine through the phenylalanine, the CDR3 covers 14 amino acids. The DNA shown is the 42-base CDR3, in frame from base 1.

The chain was built from TRBV3-1 (or the pseudogene TRBV3-2) and TRBJ1-5; TRBD1 aligns with 8 central bases. Sequenced material: PBMCs or T cells enriched from blood (not recorded which). The source of this sequence is a man aged 25 to 40 who had recovered from COVID-19. The CDR3 reads as follows: CASSPHRGNKPQHF. The DNA is TGTGCCAGCAGCCCACACAGGGGGAATAAGCCCCAGCATTTT.